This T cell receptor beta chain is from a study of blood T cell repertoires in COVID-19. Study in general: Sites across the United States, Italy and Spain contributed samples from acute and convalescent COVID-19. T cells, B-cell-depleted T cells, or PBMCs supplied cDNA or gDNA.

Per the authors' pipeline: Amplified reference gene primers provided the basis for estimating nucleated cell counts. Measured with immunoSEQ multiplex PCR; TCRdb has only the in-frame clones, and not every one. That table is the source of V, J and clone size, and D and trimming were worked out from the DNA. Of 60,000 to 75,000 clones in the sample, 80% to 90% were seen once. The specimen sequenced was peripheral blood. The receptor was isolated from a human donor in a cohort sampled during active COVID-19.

The CDR3 loop reads CASRPGQGRTEAFF. Here the CDR3 DNA reads TGTGCCAGCAGGCCCGGACAGGGGAGGACTGAAGCTTTCTTT. The rearrangement joins TRBV28 to TRBJ1-1, with TRBD1 matching over 9 bases. V was clipped by 6 bases and J by 5 bases; unmatched bases: 7. CDR1 MDHEN and CDR2 SYDVKM come from the germline V gene. The CDR3 spans 14 residues. The full variable domain, completed using reference TRBV28 and TRBJ1-1, is DVKVTQSSRYLVKRTGEKVFLECVQDMDHENMFWYRQDPGLGLRLIYFSYDVKMKEKGDIPEGYSVSREKKERFSLILESASTNQTSMYLCASRPGQGRTEAFFGQGTRLTVV.